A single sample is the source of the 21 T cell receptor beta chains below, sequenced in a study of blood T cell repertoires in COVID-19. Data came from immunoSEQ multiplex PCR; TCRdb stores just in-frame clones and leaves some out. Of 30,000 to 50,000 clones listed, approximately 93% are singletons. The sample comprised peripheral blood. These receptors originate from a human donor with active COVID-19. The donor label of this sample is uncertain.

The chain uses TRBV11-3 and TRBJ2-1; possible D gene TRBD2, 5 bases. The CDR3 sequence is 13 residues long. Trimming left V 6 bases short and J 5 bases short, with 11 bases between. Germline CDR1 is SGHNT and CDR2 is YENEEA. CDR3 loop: CASRLSGDNEQFF. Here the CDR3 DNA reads TGTGCCAGCAGACTCTCCGGGGACAATGAGCAGTTCTTC.

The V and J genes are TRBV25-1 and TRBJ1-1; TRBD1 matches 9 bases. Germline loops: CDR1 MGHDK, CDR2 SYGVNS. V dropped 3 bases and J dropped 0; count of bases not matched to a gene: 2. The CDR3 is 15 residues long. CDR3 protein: CASSEDRGVNTEAFF. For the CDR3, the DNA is TGTGCCAGCAGTGAGGACAGGGGCGTGAACACTGAAGCTTTCTTT. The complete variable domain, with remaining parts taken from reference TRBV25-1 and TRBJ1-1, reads EADIYQTPRYLVIGTGKKITLECSQTMGHDKMYWYQQDPGMELHLIHYSYGVNSTEKGDLSSESTVSRIRTEHFPLTLESARPSHTSQYLCASSEDRGVNTEAFFGQGTRLTVV.

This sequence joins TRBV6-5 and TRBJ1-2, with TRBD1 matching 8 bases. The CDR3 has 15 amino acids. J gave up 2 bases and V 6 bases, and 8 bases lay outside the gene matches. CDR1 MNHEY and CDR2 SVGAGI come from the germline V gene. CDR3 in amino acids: CASSTDRGTNYGYTF. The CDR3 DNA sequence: TGTGCCAGCAGCACAGACAGGGGCACAAACTATGGCTACACCTTC.

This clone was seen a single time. CDR3: CASSNGQGAIYEQYF. CDR3 nucleotide sequence: TGTGCCAGCAGTAACGGACAGGGGGCAATCTACGAGCAGTACTTC. This rearrangement joins TRBV6-2 or TRBV6-3 to TRBJ2-7, with 11 bases that match TRBD1. The CDR3 is 15 residues long. Germline V gene data show CDR1 as MNHEY and CDR2 as SVGEGT. V was pared by 5 bases and J by 3 bases, with 6 bases of the junction left unmatched.

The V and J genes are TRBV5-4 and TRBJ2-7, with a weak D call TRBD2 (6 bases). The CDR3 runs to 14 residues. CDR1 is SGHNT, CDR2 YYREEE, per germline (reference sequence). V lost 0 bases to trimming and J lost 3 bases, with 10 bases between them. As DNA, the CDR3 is TGTGCCAGCAGCTTGGGTGGGGGACTCTACGAGCAGTACTTC. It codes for CASSLGGGLYEQYF.

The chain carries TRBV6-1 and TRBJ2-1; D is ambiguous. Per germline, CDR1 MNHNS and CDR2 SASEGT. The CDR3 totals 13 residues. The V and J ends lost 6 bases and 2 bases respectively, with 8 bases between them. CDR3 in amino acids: CASRSSAYNEQFF. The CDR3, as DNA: TGTGCCAGCAGGAGTTCGGCCTACAATGAGCAGTTCTTC.

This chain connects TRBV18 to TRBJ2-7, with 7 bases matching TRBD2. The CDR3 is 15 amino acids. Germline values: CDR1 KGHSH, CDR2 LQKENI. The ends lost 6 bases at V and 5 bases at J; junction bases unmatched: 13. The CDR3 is CASSLNGGGQNEQYF. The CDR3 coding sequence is TGTGCCAGCTCTCTTAATGGGGGAGGGCAAAACGAGCAGTACTTC.

This chain's CDR3 is CASSLGRASYEQYF. The CDR3 region has the DNA TGTGCCAGCAGCTTAGGGAGGGCCTCCTACGAGCAGTACTTC. The rearrangement uses TRBV7-2 and TRBJ2-7; D is perhaps TRBD2 (6 bases). The CDR3 sequence is 14 residues long. Germline assignment: CDR1 SGHTA and CDR2 FQGNSA. Trimming removed 1 base at V and 0 bases at J, with 7 bases between.

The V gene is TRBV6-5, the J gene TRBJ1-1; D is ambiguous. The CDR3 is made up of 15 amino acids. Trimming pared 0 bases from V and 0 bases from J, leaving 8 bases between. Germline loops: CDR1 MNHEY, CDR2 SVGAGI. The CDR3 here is CASSYSNRLNTEAFF. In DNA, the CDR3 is TGTGCCAGCAGTTACTCGAACAGACTGAACACTGAAGCTTTCTTT.

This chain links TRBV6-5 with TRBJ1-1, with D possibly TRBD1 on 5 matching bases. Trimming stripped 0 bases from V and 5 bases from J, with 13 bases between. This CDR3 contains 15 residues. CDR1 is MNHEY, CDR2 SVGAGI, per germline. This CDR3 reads CASSYSPGAGTEAFF. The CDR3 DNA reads TGTGCCAGCAGTTACTCCCCTGGGGCGGGAACTGAAGCTTTCTTT.

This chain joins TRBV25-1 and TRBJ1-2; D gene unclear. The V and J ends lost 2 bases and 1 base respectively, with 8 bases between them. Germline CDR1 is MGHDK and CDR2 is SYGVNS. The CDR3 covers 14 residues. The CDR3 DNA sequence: TGTGCCAGCAGTGAAGGGCCACTTAACTATGGCTACACCTTC. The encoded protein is CASSEGPLNYGYTF.

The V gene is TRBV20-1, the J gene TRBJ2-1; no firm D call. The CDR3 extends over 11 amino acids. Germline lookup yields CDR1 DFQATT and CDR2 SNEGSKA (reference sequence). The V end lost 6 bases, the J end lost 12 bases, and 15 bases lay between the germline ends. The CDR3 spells CSAAPNRGQFF. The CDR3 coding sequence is TGCAGTGCCGCGCCCAATAGAGGGCAGTTCTTC.

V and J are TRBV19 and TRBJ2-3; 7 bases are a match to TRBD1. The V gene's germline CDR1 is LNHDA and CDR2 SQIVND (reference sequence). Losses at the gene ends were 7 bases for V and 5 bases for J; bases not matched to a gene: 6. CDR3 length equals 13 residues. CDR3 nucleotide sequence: TGTGCCAGTACTGTGACAGGGCTAGATACGCAGTATTTT. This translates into CASTVTGLDTQYF.

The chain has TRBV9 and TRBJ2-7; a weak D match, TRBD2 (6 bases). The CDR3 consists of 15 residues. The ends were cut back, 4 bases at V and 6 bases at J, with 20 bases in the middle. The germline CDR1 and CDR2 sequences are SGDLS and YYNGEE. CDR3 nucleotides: TGTGCCAGCAGCCTCCTTGGGGACTCAGACGGCGAGCAGTACTTC. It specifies CASSLLGDSDGEQYF.

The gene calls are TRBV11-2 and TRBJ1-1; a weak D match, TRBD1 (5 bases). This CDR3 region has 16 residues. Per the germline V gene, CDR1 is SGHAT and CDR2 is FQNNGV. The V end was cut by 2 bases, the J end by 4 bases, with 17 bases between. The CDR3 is CASSLRSLRGSTEAFF. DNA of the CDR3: TGTGCCAGCAGCTTAAGGTCTCTCCGGGGGAGCACTGAAGCTTTCTTT.

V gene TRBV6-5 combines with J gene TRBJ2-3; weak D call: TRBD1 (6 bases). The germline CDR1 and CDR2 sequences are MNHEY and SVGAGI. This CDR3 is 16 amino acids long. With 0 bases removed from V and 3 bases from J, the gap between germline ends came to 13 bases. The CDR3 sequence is CASSYSVRDTTDTQYF. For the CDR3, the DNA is TGTGCCAGCAGTTACTCGGTTCGGGACACTACAGATACGCAGTATTTT.

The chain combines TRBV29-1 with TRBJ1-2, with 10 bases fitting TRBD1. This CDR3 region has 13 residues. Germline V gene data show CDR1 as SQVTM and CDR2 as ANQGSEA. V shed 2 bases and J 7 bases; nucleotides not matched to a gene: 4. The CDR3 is CSVETDRGAGYTF. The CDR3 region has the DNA TGCAGCGTTGAAACGGACAGGGGGGCTGGCTACACCTTC.

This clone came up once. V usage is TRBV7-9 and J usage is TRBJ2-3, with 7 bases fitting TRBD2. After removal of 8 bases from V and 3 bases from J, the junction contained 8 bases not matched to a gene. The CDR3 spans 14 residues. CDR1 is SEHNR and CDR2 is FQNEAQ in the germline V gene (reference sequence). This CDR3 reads CASSGEGLTDTQYF. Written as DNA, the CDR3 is TGTGCCAGCTCTGGGGAGGGCCTGACAGATACGCAGTATTTT.

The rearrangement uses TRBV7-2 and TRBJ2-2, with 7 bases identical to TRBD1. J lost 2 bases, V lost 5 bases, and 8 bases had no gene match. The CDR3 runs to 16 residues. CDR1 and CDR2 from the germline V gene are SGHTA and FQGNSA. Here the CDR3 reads CASSPWTGVNTGELFF. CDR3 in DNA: TGTGCCAGCAGCCCATGGACAGGAGTAAACACCGGGGAGCTGTTTTTT.

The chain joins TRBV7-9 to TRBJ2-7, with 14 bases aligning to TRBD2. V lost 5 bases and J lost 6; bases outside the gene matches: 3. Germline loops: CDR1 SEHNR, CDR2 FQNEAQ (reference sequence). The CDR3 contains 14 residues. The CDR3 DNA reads TGTGCCAGCAGCCGACTAGCGGGAGGGGGCGAGCAGTACTTC. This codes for CASSRLAGGGEQYF.

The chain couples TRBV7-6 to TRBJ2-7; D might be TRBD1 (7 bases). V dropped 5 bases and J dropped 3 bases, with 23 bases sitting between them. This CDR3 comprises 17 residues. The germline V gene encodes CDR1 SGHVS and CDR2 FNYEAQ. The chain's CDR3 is CASSHPANRGGYYEQYF. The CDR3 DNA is TGTGCCAGCAGCCACCCAGCCAACAGGGGAGGCTACTACGAGCAGTACTTC.